One and the same sample provided the 22 T cell receptor beta chains below, sequenced in a study of cytotoxic CD8 clonotypes in ibrutinib-treated CLL. Produced via immunoSEQ multiplex PCR; TCRdb's table is partial and in-frame only. The table lists roughly 28,000 clones, 62% of them singletons. This sample comprised PBMCs, obtained before ibrutinib treatment. The source is a human donor with chronic lymphocytic leukemia.

The rearrangement uses TRBV6-6 and TRBJ2-2, with D possibly being TRBD1 (5 bases). Germline V gives CDR1 MNHNY, CDR2 SVGAGI (reference sequence). This CDR3 has 13 amino acids. V was pared by 5 bases and J by 1 base, with 5 bases between. The CDR3 is CASSQGNTGELFF. In DNA, the CDR3 is TGTGCCAGCAGTCAGGGGAACACCGGGGAGCTGTTTTTT.

The V and J genes are TRBV6-5 and TRBJ1-6; TRBD1 agrees at 7 bases. CDR1 is MNHEY and CDR2 is SVGAGI in the germline V gene. The V gene end was trimmed by 0 bases and the J gene end by 8 bases; junction bases not matched to a gene: 7. The CDR3 is 16 amino acids. CDR3 sequence (DNA): TGTGCCAGCAGTTACTCCAGGGGGGCGGGGGATTCACCCCTCCACTTT. Translated: CASSYSRGAGDSPLHF.

This chain uses TRBV6-1 with TRBJ1-2; no firm D call. Germline V gene lookup returns CDR1 MNHNS and CDR2 SASEGT. Trimming pared 4 bases from V and 0 bases from J, leaving 6 bases between. The CDR3 loop spans 13 amino acids. CDR3 sequence: CASSALANYGYTF. The CDR3 bases are TGTGCCAGCAGTGCCCTGGCTAACTATGGCTACACCTTC.

V and J are TRBV2 and TRBJ2-1; TRBD2 agrees at 7 bases. CDR1 and CDR2 from the germline V gene are SNHLY and FYNNEI. The CDR3 is 19 amino acids. V lost 3 bases to trimming and J lost 0 bases; unmatched junction nucleotides: 14. The DNA of the CDR3 is TGTGCCAGCAGTGACTCCCCTAGAAATGCGGGAGACTCCTACAATGAGCAGTTCTTC. Its protein product is CASSDSPRNAGDSYNEQFF.

This chain links TRBV27 with TRBJ1-1; D might be TRBD1 (6 bases). Trimming took 2 bases from V and 5 from J, leaving 12 bases between them. The germline V gene encodes CDR1 MNHEY and CDR2 SMNVEV (reference sequence). The CDR3 is 14 amino acids. The CDR3 sequence: CASSLKTGQTEAFF. The CDR3 DNA follows: TGTGCCAGCAGTTTAAAAACAGGGCAGACTGAAGCTTTCTTT.

This rearrangement joins TRBV28 to TRBJ1-1; 7 bases fit TRBD1. In germline, CDR1 is MDHEN, CDR2 SYDVKM. The CDR3 sequence is 16 residues long. After removal of 6 bases from V and 0 bases from J, the junction contained 10 bases not matched to a gene. The CDR3 bases are TGTGCCAGCAGCCCGGCCAAGGGACAGATGAACACTGAAGCTTTCTTT. Translating gives CASSPAKGQMNTEAFF.

J is TRBJ1-4 and V is TRBV27, with a tentative D call TRBD1 (5 bases). The CDR3 consists of 16 residues. From germline, CDR1 is MNHEY and CDR2 SMNVEV (reference sequence). Trimming took off 2 bases at V and 7 bases at J, with 17 bases between the two ends. The CDR3 region has the DNA TGTGCCAGCAGTTTACTCCCCGGGGCTCTATCTGAAAAACTGTTTTTT. Its protein is CASSLLPGALSEKLFF.

In its sample, this clone was seen a few times. V usage is TRBV19 and J usage is TRBJ2-2, with 7 bases fitting TRBD2. In germline, CDR1 is LNHDA, CDR2 SQIVND (reference sequence). The junction had 10 bases not matched to a gene; V was cut back by 3 bases and J by 3 bases. There are 17 residues in the CDR3. Here the CDR3 reads CASSILRSLADTGELFF. In nucleotides, the CDR3 is TGTGCCAGTAGTATCCTTCGATCGCTAGCGGACACCGGGGAGCTGTTTTTT.

The J gene is TRBJ1-2, the V gene TRBV7-9; tentatively, D is TRBD1 (5 bases). Germline loops: CDR1 SEHNR, CDR2 FQNEAQ (reference sequence). V gave up 5 bases and J gave up 1 base, with 14 bases separating them. The CDR3 is 15 amino acids. Here the CDR3 DNA reads TGTGCCAGCAGCCTCACCCCGGGGGGTAACTATGGCTACACCTTC. Protein product: CASSLTPGGNYGYTF.

The CDR3 region is CASSWSGITDTQYF. The CDR3, as DNA: TGTGCCAGCAGCTGGAGCGGGATCACAGATACGCAGTATTTT. The rearrangement joins TRBV5-6 to TRBJ2-3, with TRBD2 matching over 7 bases. The trim removed 3 bases at V and 2 bases at J, leaving 3 bases unmatched. This CDR3 has 14 residues. Germline loops: CDR1 SGHDT, CDR2 YYEEEE. Based on the CDR3 plus reference TRBV5-6 and TRBJ2-3, the full variable domain is DAGVTQSPTHLIKTRGQQVTLRCSPKSGHDTVSWYQQALGQGPQFIFQYYEEEERQRGNFPDRFSGHQFPNYSSELNVNALLLGDSALYLCASSWSGITDTQYFGPGTRLTVL.

The J gene is TRBJ2-7, the V gene TRBV5-3; D may be TRBD1 (6 bases). TRBV5-3 is assigned to the ORF class and has an uncertain function. This CDR3 has 17 amino acids. The V gene lost 1 base and the J gene lost 2 bases, with 19 bases spanning the gap. The CDR3 bases are TGTGCCAGAAGCTTGAACAGGGAAGGAGAGAGAGCCTACGAGCAGTACTTC. This codes for CARSLNREGERAYEQYF.

V is TRBV5-4 and J is TRBJ2-7; TRBD2 matches 11 bases. Trimming at V came to 3 bases and at J to 7 bases, leaving 6 bases not matched to a gene. CDR3 length equals 14 residues. Germline-derived CDR1 and CDR2 are SGHNT and YYREEE (reference sequence). The CDR3 DNA is TGTGCCAGCAGCTATAGCGGGGGGGAAGAGGAGCAGTACTTC. Translated, it gives CASSYSGGEEEQYF.

The rearrangement joins TRBV7-9 to TRBJ2-7; 8 bases are shared with TRBD2. The CDR3 is 16 amino acids. Germline-derived CDR1 and CDR2 are SEHNR and FQNEAQ (reference sequence). The trim removed 9 bases at V and 3 bases at J, leaving 16 bases unmatched. The CDR3 DNA reads as TGTGCCAGTAGCAGCCTCGTCTTAACTAGCGGCTACGAGCAGTACTTC. It codes for CASSSLVLTSGYEQYF.

CDR3 DNA sequence: TGTGCCAGCAGCCAATGGACAGACAATCAGCCCCAGCATTTT. Protein sequence: CASSQWTDNQPQHF. V is TRBV7-9 and J is TRBJ1-5, with D tentatively TRBD1 (6 bases). CDR3 length: 14 residues. V lost 5 bases and J 3 bases, leaving 11 bases between the germline ends. Germline CDR1 is SEHNR and CDR2 is FQNEAQ (reference sequence). Using reference TRBV7-9 and TRBJ1-5 for the parts outside the CDR3, the full variable domain is DTGVSQNPRHKITKRGQNVTFRCDPISEHNRLYWYRQTLGQGPEFLTYFQNEAQLEKSRLLSDRFSAERPKGSFSTLEIQRTEQGDSAMYLCASSQWTDNQPQHFGDGTRLSIL.

V and J are TRBV19 and TRBJ2-6; a weak D match, TRBD1 (5 bases). Per the germline V gene, CDR1 is LNHDA and CDR2 is SQIVND (reference sequence). Between the trimmed V and J ends, which lost 5 bases and 4 bases, there was a span of 12 bases. CDR3 length equals 15 residues. The chain's CDR3 is CASSYQGAGANVLTF. As DNA, the CDR3 is TGTGCCAGTAGTTACCAGGGCGCCGGGGCCAACGTCCTGACTTTC.

This chain joins TRBV10-3 and TRBJ2-7; D not resolved. CDR1 is ENHRY, CDR2 SYGVKD, per germline. V was clipped by 7 bases and J by 5 bases, with 27 bases between them. The CDR3 runs 17 residues. This chain's CDR3 is CAITANRNAEENDEQYF. For the CDR3, the DNA is TGTGCCATCACCGCAAACCGAAACGCCGAGGAGAACGACGAGCAGTACTTC.

The chain employs TRBV13 and TRBJ2-3; D gene ambiguous. Deletions cut 2 bases from V and 4 bases from J, with 4 bases between. This CDR3 comprises 12 residues. The V gene's germline CDR1 is PRHDT and CDR2 FYEKMQ (reference sequence). CDR3 amino acids: CASSLRADTQYF. CDR3 in DNA: TGTGCCAGCAGCTTAAGGGCAGATACGCAGTATTTT. Using reference TRBV13 and TRBJ2-3 for the parts outside the CDR3, the full variable domain is AAGVIQSPRHLIKEKRETATLKCYPIPRHDTVYWYQQGPGQDPQFLISFYEKMQSDKGSIPDRFSAQQFSDYHSELNMSSLELGDSALYFCASSLRADTQYFGPGTRLTVL.

This clone was detected a few times. The V and J genes are TRBV28 and TRBJ1-2, with 9 bases that match TRBD1. Trimming cost V 6 bases and J 4 bases; bases outside gene matches: 9. Germline V gives CDR1 MDHEN, CDR2 SYDVKM. This CDR3 comprises 15 residues. The CDR3 loop is CASRDRGSRGYGYTF. CDR3 nucleotides: TGTGCCAGCAGGGACAGGGGCAGTCGGGGCTATGGCTACACCTTC.

This clone came up a few times. V is TRBV19 and J is TRBJ2-1; 10 positions agree with TRBD2. The CDR3 sequence is 14 residues long. Germline CDR1 and CDR2: LNHDA and SQIVND (reference sequence). V gave up 5 bases and J gave up 2 bases; unmatched junction bases: 0. The CDR3 sequence is CASSGLAAYNEQFF. As DNA, the CDR3 is TGTGCCAGTAGTGGACTAGCGGCCTACAATGAGCAGTTCTTC.

The J gene is TRBJ2-7, the V gene TRBV25-1; 12 bases line up with TRBD2. The CDR3 totals 16 residues. The germline V gene encodes CDR1 MGHDK and CDR2 SYGVNS. Germline trimming cut 1 base from V and 7 bases from J; bases unmatched to any gene: 8. CDR3 nucleotide sequence: TGTGCCAGCAGTGAATGGCTAGCGGGAGGGCCGAGTGAGCAGTACTTC. It encodes CASSEWLAGGPSEQYF.

V and J are TRBV19 and TRBJ2-4, with D maybe TRBD2 (6 bases). CDR3 length: 14 residues. Trimming pared 3 bases from V and 8 bases from J, leaving 14 bases between. CDR1 LNHDA and CDR2 SQIVND come from the germline V gene (reference sequence). The CDR3 loop is CASSMKAWGDIQYF. Here the CDR3 DNA reads TGTGCCAGTAGTATGAAGGCGTGGGGGGACATTCAGTACTTC. Variable domain in full (rest from reference TRBV19 and TRBJ2-4): DGGITQSPKYLFRKEGQNVTLSCEQNLNHDAMYWYRQDPGQGLRLIYYSQIVNDFQKGDIAEGYSVSREKKESFPLTVTSAQKNPTAFYLCASSMKAWGDIQYFGAGTRLSVL.

V is TRBV2 and J is TRBJ1-5, with TRBD1 matching over 8 bases. The CDR3 sequence is 15 residues long. The germline V gene encodes CDR1 SNHLY and CDR2 FYNNEI. V shed 5 bases, J shed 1 base, and the junction held 4 bases outside the gene matches. CDR3: CASSWTGRSNQPQHF. CDR3 DNA sequence: TGTGCCAGCAGTTGGACAGGGAGGAGCAATCAGCCCCAGCATTTT.